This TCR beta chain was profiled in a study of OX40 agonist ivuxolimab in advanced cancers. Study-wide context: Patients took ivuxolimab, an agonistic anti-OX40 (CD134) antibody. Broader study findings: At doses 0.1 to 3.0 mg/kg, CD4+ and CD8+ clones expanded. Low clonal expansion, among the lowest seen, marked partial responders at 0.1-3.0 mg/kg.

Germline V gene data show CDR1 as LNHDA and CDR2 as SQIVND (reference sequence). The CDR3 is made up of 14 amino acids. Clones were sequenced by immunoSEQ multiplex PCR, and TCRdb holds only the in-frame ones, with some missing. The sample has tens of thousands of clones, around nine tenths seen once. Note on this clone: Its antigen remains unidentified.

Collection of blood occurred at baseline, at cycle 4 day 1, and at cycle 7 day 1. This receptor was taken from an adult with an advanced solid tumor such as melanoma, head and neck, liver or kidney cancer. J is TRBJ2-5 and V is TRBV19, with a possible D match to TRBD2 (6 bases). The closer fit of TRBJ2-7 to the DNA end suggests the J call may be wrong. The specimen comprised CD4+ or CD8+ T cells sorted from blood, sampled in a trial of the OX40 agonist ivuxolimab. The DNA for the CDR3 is TGTGCCAGCTCGACCGGGACTGCCTCCTACGAGCAGTACTTC. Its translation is CASSTGTASYEQYF.